This entry is about one TCR beta chain. This clonotype has a handful of counts. There is no known antigen for this receptor. Base qualities are not recorded, but no much larger clone differs from it by a single base. The data were taken from a study of T-cell reconstitution after alpha-beta-depleted transplantation in children listed by TCRdb under 2016. With regard to the full study: Using TCR repertoire profiling, the study followed T-cell immune reconstitution in a quantitative way in children after TCRalphabeta/CD19-depleted allogeneic hematopoietic cell transplantation.

V and J lose 6 bases and 4 bases, and a span of 15 bases separates them. From the cysteine up to the phenylalanine, the CDR3 has a length of 14 residues. Of all the DNA, just the CDR3 is kept, 42 bases in frame from base 1. Libraries were constructed by PCR. The data were produced on an Illumina HiSeq 2500. To normalize quantification of the TCRbeta repertoire, the TCR libraries were built with molecular barcoding that relied on unique molecular identifiers. Starting from the raw public reads, TCRdb applied fastp trimming at Q25, assembled clones with MiXCR and retained in-frame beta chains. Duplicate CDR3 protein sequences are folded into a single record with the most common DNA and genes. The sample data list some 500,000 distinct CDR3 sequences, and roughly 33% of these were observed just once. The ten biggest clones cover 2% to 3% of the sample.

The sequencing used PBMCs from the stem cell graft donor, collected from the stem cell graft. This clonotype originated in a human donor who donated a stem cell graft to a child with aplastic anemia. The receptor chain draws on TRBV12-3 or TRBV12-4 and TRBJ2-5; the D segment might be TRBD1 or TRBD2, since each matches 5 bases. The nucleotide sequence is TGTGCCAGCAGACTTACAGGAGGTGGAGAGACCCAGTACTTC. Its protein product is CASRLTGGGETQYF.